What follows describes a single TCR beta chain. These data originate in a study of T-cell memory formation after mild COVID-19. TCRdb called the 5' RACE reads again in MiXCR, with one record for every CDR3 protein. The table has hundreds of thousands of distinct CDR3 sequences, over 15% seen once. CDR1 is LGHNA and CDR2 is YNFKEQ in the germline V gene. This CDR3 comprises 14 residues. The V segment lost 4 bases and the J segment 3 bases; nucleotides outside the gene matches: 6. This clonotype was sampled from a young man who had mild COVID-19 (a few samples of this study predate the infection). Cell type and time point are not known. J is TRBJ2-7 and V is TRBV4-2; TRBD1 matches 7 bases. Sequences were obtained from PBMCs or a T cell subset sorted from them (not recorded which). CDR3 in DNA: TGTGCCAGCAGCCCAGAGAGACAGGGCTACGAGCAGTACTTC. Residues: CASSPERQGYEQYF.